This TCR beta chain was retrieved from a study of control samples from healthy donors and cancer patients. Assay used: immunoSEQ multiplex PCR; TCRdb lists only in-frame clones, some missing. The top ten hold 0.68% of the sample, which has about 150,000 clones, 80% to 95% seen once. Germline V gives CDR1 KGHSH, CDR2 LQKENI. The CDR3 sequence is 15 residues long. Trimming took 8 bases from V and 3 from J; bases not matched to a gene: 8. This TCR was sampled from a woman in her 30s in good health. The genes are TRBV18 and TRBJ2-1; 9 positions agree with TRBD1. Material: blood. The CDR3 DNA reads TGTGCCAGCGCAACCGGGACAGGGAACTACAATGAGCAGTTCTTC. The encoded protein is CASATGTGNYNEQFF. Together with reference TRBV18 and TRBJ2-1, the CDR3 gives the full variable domain: NAGVMQNPRHLVRRRGQEARLRCSPMKGHSHVYWYRQLPEEGLKFMVYLQKENIIDESGMPKERFSAEFPKEGPSILRIQQVVRGDSAAYFCASATGTGNYNEQFFGPGTRLTVL.